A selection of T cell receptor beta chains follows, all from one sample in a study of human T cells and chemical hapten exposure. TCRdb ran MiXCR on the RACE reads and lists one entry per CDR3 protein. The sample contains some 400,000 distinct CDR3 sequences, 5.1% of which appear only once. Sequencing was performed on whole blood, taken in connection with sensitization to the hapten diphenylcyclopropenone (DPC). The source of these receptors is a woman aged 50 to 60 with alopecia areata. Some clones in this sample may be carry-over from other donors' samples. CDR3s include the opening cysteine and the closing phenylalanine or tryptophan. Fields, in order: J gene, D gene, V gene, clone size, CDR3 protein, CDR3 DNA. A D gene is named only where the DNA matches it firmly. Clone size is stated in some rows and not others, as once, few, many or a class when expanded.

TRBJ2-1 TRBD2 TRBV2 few CASSSDTSGDYNEQFF TGTGCCAGCAGTTCCGACACTAGCGGGGATTACAATGAGCAGTTCTTC
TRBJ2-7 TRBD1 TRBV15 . CATSSHRDRGREQYF TGTGCCACCAGCAGTCACCGGGACAGGGGGCGCGAGCAGTACTTC
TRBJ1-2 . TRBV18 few CASSPGLEGYGYTF TGTGCCAGCTCACCGGGTTTAGAGGGTTATGGCTACACCTTC
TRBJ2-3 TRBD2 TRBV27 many CASSPLPGLAHTDTQYF TGTGCCAGCAGTCCTCTTCCGGGACTAGCGCACACAGATACGCAGTATTTT
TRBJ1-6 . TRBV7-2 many CASSSHMVRSPLHF TGTGCCAGCAGCTCTCACATGGTTAGATCACCCCTCCACTTT
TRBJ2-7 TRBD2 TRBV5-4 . CASSSVAGAREQYF TGTGCCAGCAGCTCGGTAGCGGGAGCCCGCGAGCAGTACTTC
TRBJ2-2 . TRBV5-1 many CASSLRGTTGELFF TGCGCCAGCAGCTTGAGAGGGACCACCGGGGAGCTGTTTTTT
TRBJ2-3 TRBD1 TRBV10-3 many CAISRDREADTQYF TGTGCCATCAGCCGGGACAGGGAAGCAGATACGCAGTATTTT
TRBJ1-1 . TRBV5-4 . CASSLELPSGVNTEAFF TGTGCCAGCAGCTTAGAACTCCCTTCGGGGGTAAACACTGAAGCTTTCTTT
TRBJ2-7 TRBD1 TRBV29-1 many CSADTGTDSYEQYF TGCAGCGCCGATACCGGGACAGACTCCTACGAGCAGTACTTC
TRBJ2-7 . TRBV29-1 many CSAKDSYEQYF TGCAGCGCAAAGGACAGCTACGAGCAGTACTTC
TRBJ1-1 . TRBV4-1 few CASSQVGGLAGTEAFF TGCGCCAGCAGCCAAGTGGGGGGGCTGGCTGGCACTGAAGCTTTCTTT
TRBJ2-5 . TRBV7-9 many CASSPDSKETQYF TGTGCCAGCAGCCCCGACAGCAAAGAGACCCAGTACTTC
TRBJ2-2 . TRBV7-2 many CASSLIFRGGGELFF TGTGCCAGCAGCTTAATCTTTCGGGGCGGCGGGGAGCTGTTTTTT
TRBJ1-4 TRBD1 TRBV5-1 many CASSFDRGNEKLFF TGCGCCAGCAGCTTCGACAGGGGGAATGAAAAACTGTTTTTT
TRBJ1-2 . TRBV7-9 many CASGGDRANYGYTF TGTGCCAGCGGCGGGGACCGAGCTAACTATGGCTACACCTTC
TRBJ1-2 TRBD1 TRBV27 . CASKTGGLGYTF TGTGCCAGCAAAACAGGGGGGCTCGGCTACACCTTC
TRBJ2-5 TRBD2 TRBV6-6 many CASSYSASGGETQYF TGTGCCAGCAGTTACTCGGCTAGCGGGGGTGAGACCCAGTACTTC
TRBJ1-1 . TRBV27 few CASSSNGRGAFF TGTGCCAGCAGCTCCAATGGGCGCGGAGCTTTCTTT
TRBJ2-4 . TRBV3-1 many CASSQAGMGLAKNIQYF TGTGCCAGCAGCCAAGCAGGGATGGGGTTAGCCAAAAACATTCAGTACTTC
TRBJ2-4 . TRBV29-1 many CSVTEAKNIQYF TGCAGCGTTACAGAAGCCAAAAACATTCAGTACTTC
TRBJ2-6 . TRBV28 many CASRPLGASGANVLTF TGTGCCAGTAGACCTTTAGGGGCCTCTGGGGCCAACGTCCTGACTTTC
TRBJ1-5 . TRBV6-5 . CASSYSRLQGGGQPQHF TGTGCCAGCAGTTACTCGAGGTTGCAGGGTGGTGGTCAGCCCCAGCATTTT
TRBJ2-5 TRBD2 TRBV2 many CASRRGGAETQYF TGTGCCAGCAGGCGGGGGGGCGCGGAGACCCAGTACTTC
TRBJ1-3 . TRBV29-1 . CSVYRPGSSGNTIYF TGCAGCGTCTATAGGCCGGGTTCCTCTGGAAACACCATATATTTT
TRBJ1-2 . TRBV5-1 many CASRWGIGGYTF TGCGCCAGCAGGTGGGGGATTGGTGGCTACACCTTC
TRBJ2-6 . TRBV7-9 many CASSPYGRGSGANVLTF TGTGCCAGCAGCCCCTATGGACGGGGCTCTGGGGCCAACGTCCTGACTTTC
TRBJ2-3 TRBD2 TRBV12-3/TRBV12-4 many CASSLRTSGADQYF TGTGCCAGCAGTCTCCGGACTAGCGGGGCGGATCAGTATTTT
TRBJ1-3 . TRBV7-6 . CASSRTRSGNTIYF TGTGCCAGCAGCCGGACTCGCTCTGGAAACACCATATATTTT
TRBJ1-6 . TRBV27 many CASSFAGTSPLHF TGTGCCAGCAGTTTTGCAGGGACCTCACCCCTCCACTTT
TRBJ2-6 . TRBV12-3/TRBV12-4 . CASSLEQGSGANVLTF TGTGCCAGCAGTTTGGAACAGGGAAGCGGGGCCAACGTCCTGACTTTC
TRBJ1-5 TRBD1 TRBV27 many CASSWDRGQPQHF TGTGCCAGCAGCTGGGACAGGGGGCAGCCCCAGCATTTT
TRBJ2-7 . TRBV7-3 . CASSPMASYEQYF TGTGCCAGCAGCCCGATGGCCTCCTACGAGCAGTACTTC
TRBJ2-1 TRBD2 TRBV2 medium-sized CASSLSSGGFYNEQFF TGTGCCAGCAGCCTTAGTAGCGGGGGGTTTTACAATGAGCAGTTCTTC
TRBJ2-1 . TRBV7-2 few CASSLFGAGLVYNEQFF TGTGCCAGCAGCTTATTCGGGGCCGGGCTCGTCTACAATGAGCAGTTCTTC
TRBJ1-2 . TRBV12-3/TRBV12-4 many CASSPTVGTGTNF .
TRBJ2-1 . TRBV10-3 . CAISEGTSSYNEQFF TGTGCCATCAGCGAGGGGACCAGCTCCTACAATGAGCAGTTCTTC
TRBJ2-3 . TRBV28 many CASSYRAGGLDTQYF TGTGCCAGCAGTTATAGGGCGGGCGGACTGGATACGCAGTATTTT